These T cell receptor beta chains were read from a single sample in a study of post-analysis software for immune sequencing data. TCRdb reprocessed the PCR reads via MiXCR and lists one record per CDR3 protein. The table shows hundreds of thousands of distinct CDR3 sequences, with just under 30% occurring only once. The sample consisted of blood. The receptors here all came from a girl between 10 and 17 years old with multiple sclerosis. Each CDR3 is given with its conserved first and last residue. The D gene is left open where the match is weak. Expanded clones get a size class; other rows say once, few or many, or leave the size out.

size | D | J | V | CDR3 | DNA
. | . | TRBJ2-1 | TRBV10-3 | CAISESGLRRSVDEQFF | TGTGCCATCAGTGAGTCAGGCCTACGTCGCTCCGTCGATGAGCAGTTCTTC
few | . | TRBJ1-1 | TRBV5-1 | CAGEGRDRAEAFF | TGCGCCGGGGAGGGGAGAGATCGCGCTGAAGCTTTCTTT
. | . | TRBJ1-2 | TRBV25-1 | CASSELEETISGYTF | TGTGCCAGCAGTGAATTGGAGGAAACTATCTCTGGCTACACCTTC
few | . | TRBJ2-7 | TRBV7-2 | CASSLDILDEQYF | TGTGCCAGCAGCTTGGATATCCTTGACGAGCAGTACTTC
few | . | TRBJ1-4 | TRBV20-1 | CSASTGLTEKLFF | TGCAGTGCTAGTACAGGGTTGACTGAAAAACTGTTTTTT
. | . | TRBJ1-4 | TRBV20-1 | CSAPEGGVNEKLFF | TGCAGTGCTCCGGAGGGGGGAGTAAATGAAAAACTGTTTTTT
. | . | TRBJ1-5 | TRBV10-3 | CVIGDSNQPQHF | TGTGTCATCGGAGATAGCAATCAGCCCCAGCATTTT
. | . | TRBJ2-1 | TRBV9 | CASSVGGIGHEQFF | TGTGCCAGCAGCGTAGGCGGGATAGGCCATGAGCAGTTCTTC
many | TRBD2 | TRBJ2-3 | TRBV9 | CASSTLGAGGDTQYF | TGTGCCAGCAGCACCCTGGGAGCGGGAGGGGATACGCAGTATTTT
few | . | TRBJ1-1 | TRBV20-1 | CSASGGGGHTEAFF | TGCAGTGCTAGCGGAGGCGGAGGGCACACTGAAGCTTTCTTT
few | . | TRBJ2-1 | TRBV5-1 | CASSLAGPTIEQFF | TGCGCCAGCAGCTTGGCCGGGCCGACAATCGAGCAGTTCTTC
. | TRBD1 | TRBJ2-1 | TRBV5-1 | CASAIRTGEQFF | TGCGCCAGCGCGATAAGGACAGGGGAGCAGTTCTTC
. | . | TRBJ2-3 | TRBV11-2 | CASSRPGESDTQYF | TGTGCCAGCAGCCGACCGGGTGAATCGGATACGCAGTATTTT
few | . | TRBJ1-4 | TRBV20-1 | CSARSEKLFF | TGCAGTGCTAGATCCGAAAAACTGTTTTTT
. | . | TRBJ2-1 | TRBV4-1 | CASSRPETVVHKEQFF | TGCGCCAGCAGCCGGCCCGAGACCGTTGTCCACAAGGAGCAGTTCTTC
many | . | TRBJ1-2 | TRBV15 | CATSKGGFGYGYTF | TGTGCCACCAGCAAGGGCGGGTTTGGCTATGGCTACACCTTC
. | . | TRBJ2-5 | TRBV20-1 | CSATPKETQYF | TGCAGTGCCACCCCAAAAGAGACCCAGTACTTC
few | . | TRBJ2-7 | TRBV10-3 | CAISPESYEQYF | TGTGCCATCAGTCCTGAATCCTACGAGCAGTACTTC
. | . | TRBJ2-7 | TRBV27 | CASSLAPRTYEQYF | TGTGCCAGCAGTTTAGCTCCCAGGACCTACGAGCAGTACTTC
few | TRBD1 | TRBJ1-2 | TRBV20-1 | CSARQGDRVHGYTF | TGCAGTGCCCGCCAGGGGGACAGGGTACATGGCTACACCTTC
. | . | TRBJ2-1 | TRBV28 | CASSPWDGGTYNEQFF | TGTGCCAGCAGCCCCTGGGACGGAGGAACTTACAATGAGCAGTTCTTC
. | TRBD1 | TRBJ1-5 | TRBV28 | CASSWGWTGASNQPQHF | TGTGCCAGCAGTTGGGGTTGGACAGGGGCTAGCAATCAGCCCCAGCATTTT
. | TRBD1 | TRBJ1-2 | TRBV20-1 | CSASTGVYGYTF | TGCAGTGCCTCAACAGGGGTGTATGGCTACACCTTC
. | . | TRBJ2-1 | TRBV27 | CAAAVTAYGNNEQFF | TGTGCGGCGGCGGTTACCGCCTACGGGAACAATGAGCAGTTCTTC
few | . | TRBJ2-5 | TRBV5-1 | CASSGSHGETQYF | TGCGCCAGCAGCGGAAGCCATGGGGAGACCCAGTACTTC
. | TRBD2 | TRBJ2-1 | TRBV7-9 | CASSLTRTRDNEQFF | TGTGCCAGCAGCTTAACGAGGACTAGGGACAATGAGCAGTTCTTC
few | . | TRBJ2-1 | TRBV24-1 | CATSDPGISSSYNEQFF | TGTGCCACCAGTGACCCGGGGATCTCCAGCTCCTACAATGAGCAGTTCTTC
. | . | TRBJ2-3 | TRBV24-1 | CATSDMPGQRGTDTQYF | TGTGCCACCAGTGATATGCCGGGACAGCGGGGAACAGATACGCAGTATTTT
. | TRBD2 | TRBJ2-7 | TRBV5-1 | CASSTILAGGLSYEQYF | TGCGCCAGCAGCACAATACTAGCGGGGGGCCTCTCCTACGAGCAGTACTTC
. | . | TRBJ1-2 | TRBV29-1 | CSVERPSNYGYTF | TGCAGCGTCGAGAGGCCATCTAACTATGGCTACACCTTC
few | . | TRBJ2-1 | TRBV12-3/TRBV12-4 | CASRGTGITYNEQFF | TGTGCCAGCAGGGGCACAGGGATCACCTACAATGAGCAGTTCTTC
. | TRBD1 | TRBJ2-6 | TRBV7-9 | CASSLAHRGQGPNRANVLTF | TGTGCCAGCAGCTTAGCCCATAGGGGACAGGGTCCTAACCGGGCCAACGTCCTGACTTTC
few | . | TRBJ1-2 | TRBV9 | CASKGEADNYGYTF | TGTGCCAGCAAGGGGGAAGCCGATAACTATGGCTACACCTTC
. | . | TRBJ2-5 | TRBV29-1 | CSVPREAKYNEQYF | TGCAGTGTCCCCCGCGAGGCCAAATACAATGAGCAGTACTTC
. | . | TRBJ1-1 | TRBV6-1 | CASSAEMDRGNTEAFF | TGTGCCAGCAGCGCAGAGATGGACAGAGGGAACACTGAAGCTTTCTTT
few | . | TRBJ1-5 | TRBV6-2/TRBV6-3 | CASSYLRDSDQPQHF | TGTGCCAGCAGTTACCTCAGGGATAGCGATCAGCCCCAGCATTTT
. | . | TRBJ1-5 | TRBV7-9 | CASSRTGGRGGNQPQHF | TGTGCCAGCAGCCGCACCGGAGGAAGGGGCGGCAATCAGCCCCAGCATTTT
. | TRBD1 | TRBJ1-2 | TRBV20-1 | CSARGDSGGYTF | TGCAGTGCTAGAGGGGACAGTGGCGGCTACACCTTC
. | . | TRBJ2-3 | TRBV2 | CASSEGGSITDTQYF | TGTGCCAGCAGTGAGGGAGGCAGTATCACAGATACGCAGTATTTT
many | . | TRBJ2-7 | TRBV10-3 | CAIRRPRGSSYEQYF | TGTGCCATTCGACGACCGCGGGGTAGCTCCTACGAGCAGTACTTC
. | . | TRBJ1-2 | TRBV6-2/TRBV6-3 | CASSYLVASGYTF | TGTGCCAGCAGTTACCTGGTGGCCTCTGGCTACACCTTC
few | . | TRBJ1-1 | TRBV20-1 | CSAERGSNTEAFF | TGCAGTGCTGAACGGGGGTCTAACACTGAAGCTTTCTTT